Listed below are T cell receptor beta chains from one sample, sequenced in a study of blood T cell repertoires in COVID-19. Profiled with immunoSEQ multiplex PCR; TCRdb holds only in-frame clones, not every one. The sample lists approximately 210,000 clones, less than 90% occurring once. Sequencing input: peripheral blood. Every receptor here comes from a woman in her seventies with acute or convalescent COVID-19. CDR3s include the opening cysteine and the closing phenylalanine or tryptophan. The D gene is left open where the match is weak. Clone size is given for some rows only: seen once, a few or many times, or a class if the clone is expanded.

TRBJ2-5 | NA | TRBD2 | TRBV18 | TGTGCCAGCTCACCACCGGGACTAGCGGGAGGGCAAGAGACCCAGTACTTC | CASSPPGLAGGQETQYF
TRBJ2-7 | NA | NA | TRBV6-2/TRBV6-3 | TGTGCCAGCACCCCTCACCGACAGGACCTCTACGAGCAGTACTTC | CASTPHRQDLYEQYF
TRBJ1-5 | few | TRBD1 | TRBV7-2 | TGTGCCAGCAGCTTAGGGGACAGGGGTGGCCAGCCCCAGCATTTT | CASSLGDRGGQPQHF
TRBJ2-1 | NA | TRBD1 | TRBV7-6 | TGTGCCAGCAGCTTACTAGGGACAGGGGTATTGAATGAGCAGTTCTTC | CASSLLGTGVLNEQFF
TRBJ2-3 | NA | NA | TRBV3-1/TRBV3-2 | TGTGCCAGCAGCCACAGGTCCACAGATACGCAGTATTTT | CASSHRSTDTQYF
TRBJ2-7 | NA | TRBD2 | TRBV6-2/TRBV6-3 | TGTGCCAGCAGTTACTCGACTAGCGGGAGGACTTCCGAGCAGTACTTC | CASSYSTSGRTSEQYF
TRBJ1-6 | NA | NA | TRBV7-8 | TGTGCCAGCAGCCTCAGGGGAAATAATTCACCCCTCCACTTT | CASSLRGNNSPLHF
TRBJ2-2 | NA | TRBD2 | TRBV6-6 | TGTGCCAGCAGTCTCCGTGAGACTAGCGGGAGGGGCTACACCGGGGAGCTGTTTTTT | CASSLRETSGRGYTGELFF
TRBJ1-2 | once | TRBD1 | TRBV10-3 | TGTGCCACACAGGGGTTGAGTGGCTACACCTTC | CATQGLSGYTF
TRBJ2-2 | once | TRBD1 | TRBV5-6 | TGTGCCAGCAGCTTCCGGACAGGCCTCGCGAACACCGGGGAGCTGTTTTTT | CASSFRTGLANTGELFF
TRBJ2-5 | NA | NA | TRBV2 | TGTGCCAGCCGCAGGGTACCGGAGACCCAGTACTTC | CASRRVPETQYF
TRBJ1-4 | NA | TRBD1 | TRBV5-6 | TGTGCCAGCAGCCGGTCAGACAGGGGCACTAATGAAAAACTGTTTTTT | CASSRSDRGTNEKLFF
TRBJ2-6 | NA | TRBD2 | TRBV5-4 | TGTGCCAGCAGCCCGGGAGGGTTCTCTGGGGCCAACGTCCTGACTTTC | CASSPGGFSGANVLTF
TRBJ2-1 | NA | NA | TRBV7-9 | TGTGCCAGCAGCTTGGTGAAGACAGGTTACAATGAGCAGTTCTTC | CASSLVKTGYNEQFF
TRBJ1-3 | NA | TRBD1 | TRBV5-1 | TGCGCCAGCAGCTTGACGGGACAGGGAGGTGGAAACACCATATATTTT | CASSLTGQGGGNTIYF
TRBJ2-2 | once | TRBD2 | TRBV5-1 | TGCGCCAGCAGCTTCTCCGGGACTAGATCGACCGGGGAGCTGTTTTTT | CASSFSGTRSTGELFF
TRBJ1-2 | NA | TRBD1 | TRBV5-1 | TGCGCCAGCAGCTCGCAGGGGGCTATAGAGGGCTACACCTTC | CASSSQGAIEGYTF
TRBJ1-2 | NA | TRBD1 | TRBV5-1 | TGCGCCAGCAGCTTGGGGGACAGAGGAGGCTATGGCTACACCTTC | CASSLGDRGGYGYTF
TRBJ2-7 | NA | NA | TRBV27 | TGTGCCAGCAGTCCCAGACCCGGGGGAGCGTACGAGCAGTACTTC | CASSPRPGGAYEQYF
TRBJ1-1 | once | NA | TRBV3-1/TRBV3-2 | TGTGCCAGCACCTCAAGAGGAGGGGTCCCGAGGGCTTTCTTT | CASTSRGGVPRAFF
TRBJ1-4 | NA | NA | TRBV6-5 | TGTGCCAGCAGGTCACAGGGCGAGGGTAATGAAAAACTGTTTTTT | CASRSQGEGNEKLFF
TRBJ1-5 | NA | TRBD1 | TRBV2 | TGTGCCAGCAGCCAGGGGGCTGGCGGCAATCAGCCCCAGCATTTT | CASSQGAGGNQPQHF
TRBJ2-3 | NA | NA | TRBV3-1/TRBV3-2 | TGTGCCAGCAGCCAAGGTCGCGCCGGCACAGATACGCAGTATTTT | CASSQGRAGTDTQYF
TRBJ1-6 | NA | TRBD1 | TRBV19 | TGTGCCAGTAGTACCACAGGGGCAGGCGTTCGGAATTCACCCCTCCACTTT | CASSTTGAGVRNSPLHF
TRBJ2-7 | NA | TRBD2 | TRBV27 | TGTGCCAGCAGTTTAGTACTAGCGGGAGTTTACGAGCAGTACTTC | CASSLVLAGVYEQYF
TRBJ1-1 | NA | TRBD1 | TRBV5-1 | TGCGCCAGCAGGCCTTTTACAGGGGGCGACACTGAAGCTTTCTTT | CASRPFTGGDTEAFF
TRBJ1-5 | once | NA | TRBV19 | TGTGCCAGTAACCTACAGGGTGGCAATCAGCCCCAGCATTTT | CASNLQGGNQPQHF
TRBJ2-1 | NA | TRBD1 | TRBV12-5 | TGTGCTAGTGGAAGGACAGGGGGCAACTCCTACAATGAGCAGTTCTTC | CASGRTGGNSYNEQFF
TRBJ1-1 | NA | NA | TRBV7-8 | TGTGCCAGCAGCTTAGTGTCGGGAAACACTGAAGCTTTCTTT | CASSLVSGNTEAFF
TRBJ2-3 | NA | TRBD2 | TRBV28 | TGTGCCAGCAGTTCGGCGACTAGCGGGAGGTCCCGTACGCAGTATTTT | CASSSATSGRSRTQYF
TRBJ1-4 | NA | NA | TRBV2 | TGTGCCAGCAGTGAGGCGGGACCCGAAAAACTGTTTTTT | CASSEAGPEKLFF
TRBJ1-3 | NA | NA | TRBV5-1 | TGCGCCAGCAGCTTGGTGCCCTTACAGGGTTCTGGAAACACCATATATTTT | CASSLVPLQGSGNTIYF
TRBJ2-1 | NA | TRBD2 | TRBV4-2 | TGTGCCAGCAGCCAAAGGGGGACTAGTCACAATGAGCAGTTCTTC | CASSQRGTSHNEQFF
TRBJ2-2 | NA | NA | TRBV29-1 | TGCAGCGTGGGGAGGTGGCCCGGGGAGCTGTTTTTT | CSVGRWPGELFF
TRBJ2-3 | NA | TRBD2 | TRBV5-1 | TGCGCCAGCAGCTTGGCCCCAGCGGGAGTACCTCTGAGCACAGATACGCAGTATTTT | CASSLAPAGVPLSTDTQYF
TRBJ1-2 | NA | NA | TRBV6-5 | TGTGCCAGCAGCCGCGCGAGGAACTATGGCTACACCTTC | CASSRARNYGYTF
TRBJ1-5 | few | NA | TRBV28 | TGTGCCAGCAGTTTTGGGGGGCAGCCCCAGCATTTT | CASSFGGQPQHF
TRBJ1-2 | few | NA | TRBV15 | TGTGCCACCTCGGTAGGAGCTAACTATGGCTACACCTTC | CATSVGANYGYTF
TRBJ2-2 | NA | TRBD2 | TRBV4-3 | TGCGCCAGCAGCCAACGCGGGAGTGGGACCGGGGAGCTGTTTTTT | CASSQRGSGTGELFF
TRBJ1-2 | NA | TRBD1 | TRBV28 | TGTGCCAGCAGTTTTATCGGGACAGGGAAATTTTATGGCTACACCTTC | CASSFIGTGKFYGYTF
TRBJ2-1 | NA | NA | TRBV5-4 | TGTGCCAGCAGCAAAAAGACTTCGAGCTCCTACAATGAGCAGTTCTTC | CASSKKTSSSYNEQFF
TRBJ2-1 | NA | TRBD1 | TRBV28 | TGTGCCAGCAGTTGGGACAGATCCAATGAGCAGTTCTTC | CASSWDRSNEQFF
TRBJ2-1 | NA | TRBD2 | TRBV24-1 | TGTGCCACCAGTGTAAGGAGCGGGAGGGGGAGGGATGAGCAGTTCTTC | CATSVRSGRGRDEQFF
TRBJ1-4 | few | NA | TRBV4-3 | TGCGCCAGCAGCCTTGAGGAGTCTGAAAAACTGTTTTTT | CASSLEESEKLFF
TRBJ1-5 | NA | NA | TRBV28 | TGTGCCAGCAGTCAAGTAACGGGGGGATTACAGCCCCAGCATTTT | CASSQVTGGLQPQHF
TRBJ2-6 | NA | TRBD2 | TRBV5-4 | TGTGCCAGCAGCTTGGCCCTAGCGGGAGCTGGGGCCAACGTCCTGACTTTC | CASSLALAGAGANVLTF
TRBJ1-6 | NA | NA | TRBV19 | TGTGCCAGTAGTGAAACCCGAGATTCACCCCTCCACTTT | CASSETRDSPLHF
TRBJ1-4 | NA | TRBD1 | TRBV5-1 | TGCGCCAGCAGCGTGACAGGGGAAGAAATAATGATTGAAAAACTGTTTTTT | CASSVTGEEIMIEKLFF
TRBJ2-7 | NA | NA | TRBV6-5 | TGTGCCAGCACCACCGGCGGGCCCAGAGGAAGCGAGCAGTACTTC | CASTTGGPRGSEQYF
TRBJ1-2 | NA | NA | TRBV19 | TGTGCCAGTACCCCCGGGATTAACTATGGCTACACCTTC | CASTPGINYGYTF
TRBJ1-4 | NA | NA | TRBV7-6 | TGTGCCAGCAGCGTTGGGGGGTATCCTGCAACTAATGAAAAACTGTTTTTT | CASSVGGYPATNEKLFF
TRBJ1-4 | NA | NA | TRBV19 | TGTGCCAGTAGGACAGCCCCACTGAATGAAAAACTGTTTTTT | CASRTAPLNEKLFF
TRBJ2-7 | NA | TRBD1 | TRBV19 | TGTGCCAGTAGTATCGGGACAGCCAGGTACGAGCAGTACTTC | CASSIGTARYEQYF